The clone carrying this T cell receptor (beta chain) has a handful of counts. These data are taken from a study of cytomegalovirus exposure and HLA in healthy donors. The CDR3 length is 16 residues. Germline-derived CDR1 and CDR2 are SGHDT and YYEEEE. After removal of 0 bases from V and 5 bases from J, the junction contained 3 bases not matched to a gene. PCR primers comprised 60 Vbeta and 13 Jbeta primers. Data came from immunoSEQ multiplex PCR; TCRdb stores just in-frame clones and leaves some out. Here the sample spans some 120,000 clones, about 8% being singletons. The sequenced sample was PBMCs. This chain connects TRBV5-6 to TRBJ2-2; 11 bases align to TRBD2. The receptor's source is a middle-aged woman in good health and CMV-seropositive. The CDR3 reads CASSLEASGGTGELFF. CDR3 nucleotide sequence: TGTGCCAGCAGCTTGGAGGCTAGCGGGGGGACCGGGGAGCTGTTTTTT.